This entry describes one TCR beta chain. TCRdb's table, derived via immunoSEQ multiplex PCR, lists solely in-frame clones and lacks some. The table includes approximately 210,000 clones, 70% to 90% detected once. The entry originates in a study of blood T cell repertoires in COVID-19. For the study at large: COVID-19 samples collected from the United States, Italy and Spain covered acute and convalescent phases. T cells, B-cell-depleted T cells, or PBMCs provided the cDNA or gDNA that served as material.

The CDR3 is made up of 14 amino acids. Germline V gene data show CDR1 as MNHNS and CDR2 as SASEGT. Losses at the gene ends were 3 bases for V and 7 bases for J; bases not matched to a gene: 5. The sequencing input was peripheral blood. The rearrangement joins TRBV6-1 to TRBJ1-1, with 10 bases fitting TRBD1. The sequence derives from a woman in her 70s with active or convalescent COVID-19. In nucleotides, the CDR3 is TGTGCCAGCAGTGACCGACAGGGGGCAAATGAAGCTTTCTTT. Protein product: CASSDRQGANEAFF.